The 20 T cell receptor beta chains below all came from one sample that was sequenced in a study of blood T cell repertoires in COVID-19. Sequencing was performed with immunoSEQ multiplex PCR; in TCRdb, only in-frame clones are kept and a portion is missing. The sample carries about 230,000 clones, roughly 84% recorded once. The source material was peripheral blood. All receptors derive from a man in his fifties or sixties with active or convalescent COVID-19.

V and J are TRBV7-8 and TRBJ1-4; TRBD1 matches 9 bases. This CDR3 contains 16 residues. Germline CDR1 and CDR2: SGHVS and FQNEAQ. J gave up 8 bases and V 5 bases, and 12 bases lay outside the gene matches. In DNA form, the CDR3 reads TGTGCCAGCAGCGGAGGGACAGGGAGGCAGGACGAAAAACTGTTTTTT. Protein product: CASSGGTGRQDEKLFF. Supplemented by reference TRBV7-8 and TRBJ1-4, the full variable domain reads GAGVSQSPRYKVAKRGQDVALRCDPISGHVSLFWYQQALGQGPEFLTYFQNEAQLDKSGLPSDRFFAERPEGSVSTLKIQRTQQEDSAVYLCASSGGTGRQDEKLFFGSGTQLSVL.

The chain combines TRBV11-2 with TRBJ2-7, with TRBD1 matching over 7 bases. Germline CDR1 reads SGHAT; CDR2 reads FQNNGV. This CDR3 is built from 16 residues. V shed 7 bases and J 3 bases; nucleotides not matched to a gene: 15. The CDR3 loop reads CASTTGTASAGYEQYF. CDR3 nucleotides: TGTGCCAGCACCACGGGGACAGCCTCCGCCGGCTACGAGCAGTACTTC. The full variable domain, with the rest looked up from reference TRBV11-2 and TRBJ2-7, is EAGVAQSPRYKIIEKRQSVAFWCNPISGHATLYWYQQILGQGPKLLIQFQNNGVVDDSQLPKDRFSAERLKGVDSTLKIQPAKLEDSAVYLCASTTGTASAGYEQYFGPGTRLTVT.

This clone was seen only once. The chain uses TRBV7-8 and TRBJ2-1, with TRBD1 as a possible D gene (5 bases). The CDR3 has 14 amino acids. CDR1 is SGHVS and CDR2 is FQNEAQ in the germline V gene. With 1 base removed from V and 8 bases from J, the gap between germline ends came to 12 bases. CDR3 amino acids: CASSLDQGPYEQFF. The DNA for the CDR3 is TGTGCCAGCAGCTTAGATCAGGGTCCCTATGAGCAGTTCTTC.

The chain recombines TRBV29-1 with TRBJ2-7, with 8 bases identical to TRBD1. Germline V lookup: CDR1 SQVTM, CDR2 ANQGSEA. The CDR3 loop spans 12 amino acids. The junction had 5 bases not matched to a gene; V was cut back by 5 bases and J by 5 bases. The CDR3 region is CSVYQGANEQYF. The CDR3 nucleotides are TGCAGCGTTTATCAGGGGGCAAACGAGCAGTACTTC.

The chain couples TRBV7-9 to TRBJ2-2, with 8 bases fitting TRBD2. The CDR3 is made up of 17 amino acids. The germline gives CDR1 SEHNR, CDR2 FQNEAQ (reference sequence). Losses at the gene ends were 5 bases for V and 0 bases for J; bases not matched to a gene: 8. This CDR3 is CASSNRVSGANTGELFF. The CDR3 DNA is TGTGCCAGCAGCAACCGGGTTAGCGGGGCGAACACCGGGGAGCTGTTTTTT.

V and J are TRBV5-4 and TRBJ2-1; TRBD2 matches 7 bases. Trimming took 4 bases from V and 6 from J; bases not matched to a gene: 7. In germline, CDR1 is SGHNT, CDR2 YYREEE (reference sequence). The CDR3 extends over 14 amino acids. Here the CDR3 DNA reads TGTGCCAGCAGCACCCCGGGACTACCCAATGAGCAGTTCTTC. Residues: CASSTPGLPNEQFF.

This clone occurred many times. This chain links TRBV4-2 with TRBJ1-6; 9 bases are shared with TRBD1. V lost 0 bases, J lost 6 bases, and 3 bases stayed unmatched. Germline V CDR1 and CDR2: LGHNA, YNFKEQ. There are 16 residues in the CDR3. Here the CDR3 DNA reads TGTGCCAGCAGCCAAGATCCGGGACAGGGTAATTCACCCCTCCACTTT. Protein sequence: CASSQDPGQGNSPLHF.

This clone was detected a few times. The genes are TRBV25-1 and TRBJ1-4; the D gene is possibly TRBD1 (5 bases). Per germline, CDR1 MGHDK and CDR2 SYGVNS. CDR3 length equals 15 residues. Trimming took off 7 bases at V and 4 bases at J, with 16 bases between the two ends. The CDR3 protein is CASNAAGADNEKLFF. The CDR3, as DNA: TGTGCCAGCAACGCCGCTGGGGCAGATAATGAAAAACTGTTTTTT.

The J gene is TRBJ2-1, the V gene TRBV7-2, with 13 nucleotides matching TRBD2. Germline-derived CDR1 and CDR2 are SGHTA and FQGNSA. The V segment lost 5 bases and the J segment 8 bases; nucleotides outside the gene matches: 6. This CDR3 contains 15 residues. CDR3: CASSATSGGADEQFF. The CDR3 coding sequence is TGTGCCAGCAGCGCCACTAGCGGGGGGGCGGATGAGCAGTTCTTC.

V and J are TRBV7-9 and TRBJ1-5, with D possibly TRBD1 on 6 matching bases. CDR3 length equals 15 residues. CDR1 and CDR2 from the germline V gene are SEHNR and FQNEAQ (reference sequence). V dropped 5 bases and J dropped 6 bases, with 17 bases sitting between them. CDR3 DNA: TGTGCCAGCAGCACCTACAGGGAGGGCGGTCAGCCCCAGCATTTT. Translation: CASSTYREGGQPQHF.

This chain joins TRBV5-6 and TRBJ2-1; 8 bases match TRBD2. J lost 2 bases, V lost 4 bases, and 11 bases had no gene match. CDR1 and CDR2 (germline): SGHDT, YYEEEE. This CDR3 region has 17 residues. CDR3 nucleotides: TGTGCCAGCAGCGTCCCCGGGACTAGGGCCCCCTACAATGAGCAGTTCTTC. It yields the protein CASSVPGTRAPYNEQFF. The full variable domain, its missing parts supplied by reference TRBV5-6 and TRBJ2-1, is DAGVTQSPTHLIKTRGQQVTLRCSPKSGHDTVSWYQQALGQGPQFIFQYYEEEERQRGNFPDRFSGHQFPNYSSELNVNALLLGDSALYLCASSVPGTRAPYNEQFFGPGTRLTVL.

This sequence joins TRBV11-3 and TRBJ2-3; D gene unclear. Germline-derived CDR1 and CDR2 are SGHNT and YENEEA. Deletions cut 1 base from V and 1 base from J, with 9 bases between. This CDR3 is built from 15 residues. This CDR3 reads CASSLGRSGTDTQYF. In nucleotides, the CDR3 is TGTGCCAGCAGCTTAGGGCGCAGCGGCACAGATACGCAGTATTTT. Complete variable domain (other parts from reference TRBV11-3 and TRBJ2-3): EAGVVQSPRYKIIEKKQPVAFWCNPISGHNTLYWYLQNLGQGPELLIRYENEEAVDDSQLPKDRFSAERLKGVDSTLKIQPAELGDSAVYLCASSLGRSGTDTQYFGPGTRLTVL.

Here the CDR3 DNA reads TGTGCCTGGAGCCGGGACAGGGCCTACGAGCAGTACTTC. It is translated as CAWSRDRAYEQYF. V and J are TRBV30 and TRBJ2-7, with 9 positions matching TRBD1. Germline V lookup: CDR1 GTSNPN, CDR2 SVGIG (reference sequence). V shed 3 bases and J 2 bases; nucleotides not matched to a gene: 2. There are 13 residues in the CDR3.

The J gene is TRBJ1-1, the V gene TRBV5-5; no reliable D call. Trimming cost V 2 bases and J 3 bases, with 11 bases left between them. Germline lookup yields CDR1 SGHKS and CDR2 YYEKEE (reference sequence). The CDR3 extends over 14 amino acids. In DNA, the CDR3 is TGTGCCAGCAGCTTCGAGGGCGAGGACACTGAAGCTTTCTTT. It is translated as CASSFEGEDTEAFF.

This chain connects TRBV4-2 to TRBJ1-1; no firm D call. The V gene's germline CDR1 is LGHNA and CDR2 YNFKEQ. Trimming shortened V by 4 bases and J by 1 base, and 10 bases separated the two germline ends. CDR3 length: 14 amino acids. CDR3 coding DNA: TGTGCCAGCAGCCTTACAGACGCGAACACTGAAGCTTTCTTT. Its protein is CASSLTDANTEAFF.

The chain joins TRBV9 to TRBJ1-6; 9 bases are shared with TRBD1. CDR1 and CDR2 from the germline V gene are SGDLS and YYNGEE. This CDR3 spans 15 amino acids. J was trimmed by 10 bases and V by 4 bases; bases with no gene match: 9. In DNA form, the CDR3 reads TGTGCCAGCAGCCCTGGACAGGGGACGGCGTCACCCCTCCACTTT. It yields the protein CASSPGQGTASPLHF.

This clone was observed a handful of times. The rearrangement joins TRBV7-3 to TRBJ2-2; 10 nucleotides line up with TRBD1. This CDR3 region has 18 residues. V was pared by 5 bases and J by 5 bases, with 14 bases of the junction left unmatched. Per the germline V gene, CDR1 is SGHTA and CDR2 is FQGTGA. The CDR3 sequence: CASSMGRRTGGITGELFF. In DNA form, the CDR3 reads TGTGCCAGCAGCATGGGTCGACGGACAGGGGGTATAACCGGGGAGCTGTTTTTT.

This clone was picked up a small number of times. The V call is TRBV2, the J call TRBJ1-5; 9 bases line up with TRBD1. With 8 bases clipped from V and 7 bases from J, the junction kept 6 bases outside the gene matches. Germline lookup yields CDR1 SNHLY and CDR2 FYNNEI. This CDR3 region has 13 residues. DNA of the CDR3: TGTGCCAGCGGAAAAGGACAGGGGCAGCCCCAGCATTTT. Translation: CASGKGQGQPQHF.

The rearrangement links TRBV29-1 to TRBJ1-1; 7 bases match TRBD1. V dropped 8 bases and J dropped 1; count of bases not matched to a gene: 13. The CDR3 sequence is 15 residues long. From germline, CDR1 is SQVTM and CDR2 ANQGSEA. CDR3 DNA: TGCAGCACGGACGACATGGGACAGCCGAACACTGAAGCTTTCTTT. Residues: CSTDDMGQPNTEAFF. The full variable domain, rest sourced from reference TRBV29-1 and TRBJ1-1, is SAVISQKPSRDICQRGTSLTIQCQVDSQVTMMFWYRQQPGQSLTLIATANQGSEATYESGFVIDKFPISRPNLTFSTLTVSNMSPEDSSIYLCSTDDMGQPNTEAFFGQGTRLTVV.

The chain carries TRBV9 and TRBJ2-1; 8 bases match TRBD1. Germline assignment: CDR1 SGDLS and CDR2 YYNGEE. The CDR3 has 15 residues. V dropped 3 bases and J dropped 2; count of bases not matched to a gene: 4. CDR3 sequence reads: CASSERQGPYNEQFF. The CDR3 DNA reads as TGTGCCAGCAGCGAACGACAGGGGCCCTACAATGAGCAGTTCTTC.